These 20 T cell receptor beta chains share one sample of origin, sequenced in a study of blood T cell repertoires in COVID-19. TCRdb's copy holds only in-frame clones and misses some; the assay was immunoSEQ multiplex PCR. The sample records about 120,000 clones, around 86% being singletons. Sequencing input: peripheral blood. The receptor source for this set is a man in his forties with acute or convalescent COVID-19.

The chain joins TRBV30 to TRBJ2-6, with D unclear. This CDR3 has 19 residues. Germline V lookup: CDR1 GTSNPN, CDR2 SVGIG (reference sequence). Trimming shortened V by 1 base and J by 0 bases, and 19 bases separated the two germline ends. CDR3 loop: CAWSASWANSFSGANVLTF. The CDR3 DNA sequence: TGTGCCTGGAGTGCGAGTTGGGCAAACTCATTCTCTGGGGCCAACGTCCTGACTTTC.

This clone was observed a single time. This chain connects TRBV30 to TRBJ1-4, with 9 bases identical to TRBD1. V lost 0 bases to trimming and J lost 7 bases; unmatched junction nucleotides: 6. The CDR3 consists of 15 residues. Germline V gene data show CDR1 as GTSNPN and CDR2 as SVGIG (reference sequence). CDR3 nucleotide sequence: TGTGCCTGGAGTGTCGTGGGGACAGGGCGTGAAAAACTGTTTTTT. Translation: CAWSVVGTGREKLFF.

The chain combines TRBV13 with TRBJ1-2; D unresolved. Germline CDR1 and CDR2: PRHDT and FYEKMQ (reference sequence). The V gene lost 0 bases and the J gene lost 8 bases, with 7 bases spanning the gap. The CDR3 totals 12 residues. The CDR3, as DNA: TGTGCCAGCAGCTTAGGTTTCTCCGGCTACACCTTC. It yields the protein CASSLGFSGYTF.

Only one count was recorded for this clone. The genes are TRBV19 and TRBJ2-1; D not resolved. This CDR3 is 13 amino acids long. Germline lookup yields CDR1 LNHDA and CDR2 SQIVND (reference sequence). The ends were cut back, 1 base at V and 8 bases at J, with 9 bases in the middle. The CDR3 sequence: CASSIVPLHEQFF. The CDR3 region has the DNA TGTGCCAGTAGTATAGTCCCACTTCATGAGCAGTTCTTC.

V gene TRBV6-1 combines with J gene TRBJ2-3, with TRBD2 identical over 9 bases. Germline lookup yields CDR1 MNHNS and CDR2 SASEGT. The ends lost 4 bases at V and 3 bases at J; junction bases unmatched: 8. The length of the CDR3 is 16 residues. Here the CDR3 DNA reads TGTGCCAGCAGTGCGCGAGCGGGAGGCGCGACAGATACGCAGTATTTT. As protein: CASSARAGGATDTQYF.

V and J are TRBV5-6 and TRBJ1-4; 8 bases match TRBD1. The junction had 8 bases not matched to a gene; V was cut back by 4 bases and J by 3 bases. The germline V gene encodes CDR1 SGHDT and CDR2 YYEEEE. This CDR3 is built from 16 residues. The CDR3 bases are TGTGCCAGCAGCGGAGGACAGGGTAAAGCTAATGAAAAACTGTTTTTT. This codes for CASSGGQGKANEKLFF.

This clone was detected a few times. The chain recombines TRBV4-2 with TRBJ2-7; 7 nucleotides agree with TRBD2. The CDR3 totals 13 residues. CDR1 and CDR2 (germline): LGHNA, YNFKEQ. Unmatched junction bases numbered 4, after V lost 4 bases and J lost 4 bases. The CDR3 here is CASSRLGGYEQYF. The CDR3 coding sequence is TGTGCCAGCAGCCGACTCGGGGGGTACGAGCAGTACTTC.

The rearrangement links TRBV9 to TRBJ1-1; TRBD1 is a possible D gene (5 bases). This CDR3 contains 16 residues. The germline CDR1 and CDR2 sequences are SGDLS and YYNGEE. Trimming shortened V by 4 bases and J by 1 base, and 17 bases separated the two germline ends. The CDR3 nucleotides read TGTGCCAGCAGCCCAACCGAGGACACCAGGAACACTGAAGCTTTCTTT. Translating it yields CASSPTEDTRNTEAFF.

The rearrangement joins TRBV6-5 to TRBJ1-1; no clear D gene. Germline V CDR1 and CDR2: MNHEY, SVGAGI. Trimming removed 4 bases at V and 9 bases at J, with 24 bases between. This CDR3 is built from 16 residues. The CDR3 here is CASSFPSQVWSPQAFF. CDR3 in DNA: TGTGCCAGCAGTTTCCCCTCACAAGTTTGGTCGCCCCAAGCTTTCTTT.

J is TRBJ2-1 and V is TRBV5-1, with a weak D call TRBD1 (6 bases). The germline gives CDR1 SGHRS, CDR2 YFSETQ. Trimming removed 6 bases at V and 10 bases at J, with 17 bases between. The CDR3 is 13 amino acids. The CDR3 DNA follows: TGCGCCAGCACCCTCTTGGGGGCCGGGGAGCAGTTCTTC. Protein product: CASTLLGAGEQFF.

This sequence joins TRBV10-1 and TRBJ2-5; TRBD2 agrees at 7 bases. The CDR3 loop spans 14 amino acids. V lost 4 bases and J lost 5; bases outside the gene matches: 7. Germline V gene lookup returns CDR1 WNHNN and CDR2 SYGVQD (reference sequence). DNA for the CDR3: TGCGCCAGCAGTGTCGGCGGGAGAGAGGAGACCCAGTACTTC. Its translation is CASSVGGREETQYF.

This clone came up once. The chain links TRBV5-6 to TRBJ1-2; D possibly corresponds to TRBD1 (6 bases). The CDR3 is made up of 12 amino acids. Deletions cut 4 bases from V and 8 bases from J, with 12 bases between. Germline CDR1 reads SGHDT; CDR2 reads YYEEEE. The CDR3 sequence: CASSLRGGGYTF. The CDR3 coding sequence is TGTGCCAGCAGCCTCCGGGGGGGCGGCTACACCTTC.

This clone was recorded once. This chain joins TRBV5-1 and TRBJ1-2, with a possible D match to TRBD1 (6 bases). V was clipped by 0 bases and J by 4 bases, with 10 bases between them. Per the germline V gene, CDR1 is SGHRS and CDR2 is YFSETQ. This CDR3 has 14 amino acids. CDR3 DNA sequence: TGCGCCAGCAGCTTGGCCCAGGGGCCCTATGGCTACACCTTC. It is translated as CASSLAQGPYGYTF.

The J gene is TRBJ1-1, the V gene TRBV7-9; the match to TRBD1 covers 9 bases. CDR1 is SEHNR and CDR2 is FQNEAQ in the germline V gene (reference sequence). This CDR3 is 13 amino acids long. The junction had 5 bases not matched to a gene; V was cut back by 5 bases and J by 7 bases. The CDR3 reads CASSKGQGREAFF. The CDR3 DNA reads as TGTGCCAGCAGCAAGGGACAGGGCCGTGAAGCTTTCTTT.

J is TRBJ1-1 and V is TRBV5-6; maybe TRBD1 (5 bases). The CDR3 contains 14 residues. The V end was cut by 4 bases, the J end by 3 bases, with 13 bases between. Germline CDR1 and CDR2: SGHDT and YYEEEE. CDR3 sequence reads: CASSPNRLDTEAFF. The CDR3 region has the DNA TGTGCCAGCAGCCCAAACAGGCTTGACACTGAAGCTTTCTTT.

This chain's CDR3 is CAWSTQGNQPQHF. The CDR3 nucleotides are TGTGCCTGGAGTACACAGGGGAATCAGCCCCAGCATTTT. The rearrangement joins TRBV30 to TRBJ1-5; 7 positions match TRBD1. The CDR3 has 13 residues. The germline gives CDR1 GTSNPN, CDR2 SVGIG (reference sequence). The V and J ends lost 2 bases and 4 bases, in that order; junction bases with no gene match: 2. The whole variable domain, filled in from reference TRBV30 and TRBJ1-5, reads SQTIHQWPATLVQPVGSPLSLECTVEGTSNPNLYWYRQAAGRGLQLLFYSVGIGQISSEVPQNLSASRPQDRQFILSSKKLLLSDSGFYLCAWSTQGNQPQHFGDGTRLSIL.

The chain combines TRBV30 with TRBJ2-1, with TRBD2 matching over 10 bases. Looked up from germline, CDR1 is GTSNPN and CDR2 is SVGIG (reference sequence). CDR3 length equals 15 residues. V gave up 1 base and J gave up 8 bases; unmatched junction bases: 8. CDR3 sequence (DNA): TGTGCCTGGAGTGCAGGGGCTAGCGGGAGCCATGAGCAGTTCTTC. It encodes CAWSAGASGSHEQFF.

J is TRBJ1-1 and V is TRBV19, with D possibly being TRBD1 (5 bases). Germline lookup yields CDR1 LNHDA and CDR2 SQIVND (reference sequence). V shed 4 bases and J shed 4 bases, with 10 bases lying between them. The CDR3 has 13 residues. The CDR3 coding sequence is TGTGCCAGTAGTACAGGGTACGGCACTGAAGCTTTCTTT. Protein: CASSTGYGTEAFF.

The CDR3 reads CASTRGSGNNEQFF. As DNA, the CDR3 is TGTGCCAGCACTCGGGGGAGTGGAAACAATGAGCAGTTCTTC. The rearrangement links TRBV7-2 to TRBJ2-1, with D possibly being TRBD2 (6 bases). CDR3 size: 14 residues. Looked up from germline, CDR1 is SGHTA and CDR2 is FQGNSA. V was trimmed by 7 bases and J by 5 bases, leaving 15 bases between them. Full variable domain (remainder filled in from reference TRBV7-2 and TRBJ2-1): GAGVSQSPSNKVTEKGKDVELRCDPISGHTALYWYRQSLGQGLEFLIYFQGNSAPDKSGLPSDRFSAERTGGSVSTLTIQRTQQEDSAVYLCASTRGSGNNEQFFGPGTRLTVL.

V gene TRBV27 combines with J gene TRBJ2-3, with a possible D match to TRBD2 (6 bases). Per germline, CDR1 MNHEY and CDR2 SMNVEV (reference sequence). Trimming left V 2 bases short and J 0 bases short, with 18 bases between. The CDR3 sequence is 18 residues long. CDR3 amino acids: CASSLEAGLRLSTDTQYF. DNA of the CDR3: TGTGCCAGCAGTTTAGAGGCAGGACTAAGACTAAGCACAGATACGCAGTATTTT.